The subject of this entry is one TCR beta chain. Those patients with uncontrolled infection, other autoimmune disease, pregnancy or lactation were excluded. Amplified TCR beta CDR3 regions derived from RNA transcripts. The HTBI primer set was used in a first-round RT-PCR of the TCR CDR3. One entry per CDR3 protein, called by TCRdb with MiXCR from the multiplex PCR reads. Of some 510,000 distinct CDR3 sequences listed, roughly 20% are singletons. Looked up from germline, CDR1 is LNHDA and CDR2 is SQIVND (reference sequence). This CDR3 contains 13 residues. The J segment lost 9 bases and the V segment lost 9 bases, leaving 10 bases of the junction unmatched. The record originates from a study of T cells in Graves' hyperthyroidism and ophthalmopathy.

The chain has TRBV19 and TRBJ1-5; TRBD1 aligns across 8 bases. This sequence was found in a man aged 18 to 35 with Graves' hyperthyroidism. The specimen sequenced was blood. CDR3 DNA: TGTGCCAGCACCGAGCAGGGGGCTACGCCCCAGCATTTT. Residues: CASTEQGATPQHF. The full variable domain, with the rest looked up from reference TRBV19 and TRBJ1-5, is DGGITQSPKYLFRKEGQNVTLSCEQNLNHDAMYWYRQDPGQGLRLIYYSQIVNDFQKGDIAEGYSVSREKKESFPLTVTSAQKNPTAFYLCASTEQGATPQHFGDGTRLSIL.